This passage covers 20 T cell receptor beta chains from one sample sequenced in a study of early T cells in non-severe SARS-CoV-2 infection. Via MiXCR, TCRdb re-called the 5' RACE reads, giving one row per CDR3 protein. The table records some 42,000 distinct CDR3 sequences, roughly 6.2% of them present only once. This specimen was whole blood, taken at baseline. The receptors derive from an adult who was a healthcare worker with PCR-confirmed SARS-CoV-2 infection or an uninfected control (not recorded which).

This clonotype has ten or more counts. The chain recombines TRBV5-4 with TRBJ2-7; D call uncertain. The V end lost 1 base, the J end lost 0 bases, and 5 bases lay between the germline ends. This CDR3 comprises 13 residues. Germline CDR1 reads SGHNT; CDR2 reads YYREEE (reference sequence). CDR3 DNA sequence: TGTGCCAGCAGCTTGACAGCCTCCTACGAGCAGTACTTC. Its protein product is CASSLTASYEQYF.

V and J are TRBV29-1 and TRBJ2-7, with D tentatively TRBD1 or TRBD2 (8 bases each). The CDR3 length is 14 residues. CDR1 is SQVTM, CDR2 ANQGSEA, per germline. Trimming stripped 4 bases from V and 7 bases from J, with 20 bases between. The CDR3 DNA reads as TGCAGCGTTGCGGGGGGGACAGGTTTAAGGGAGCAGTACTTC. Translating it yields CSVAGGTGLREQYF.

This clonotype was seen ten or more times. V gene TRBV20-1 combines with J gene TRBJ2-3; D unresolved. Trimming left V 5 bases short and J 0 bases short, with 12 bases between. The germline CDR1 and CDR2 sequences are DFQATT and SNEGSKA (reference sequence). This CDR3 has 14 residues. CDR3 nucleotides: TGCAGTGCTCAAGTTAATCCTAGCACAGATACGCAGTATTTT. The encoded protein is CSAQVNPSTDTQYF.

In its sample, this clonotype was seen a few times. The chain couples TRBV27 to TRBJ2-7; D may correspond to TRBD1 or TRBD2 (5 bases each). The CDR3 has 15 amino acids. Trimming removed 6 bases at V and 2 bases at J, with 17 bases between. Germline V CDR1 and CDR2: MNHEY, SMNVEV (reference sequence). CDR3 coding DNA: TGTGCCAGCAGGCCCGCCGTGGGGGATCCCTACGAGCAGTACTTC. Amino acids: CASRPAVGDPYEQYF.

This clonotype was detected many times. CDR3 loop: CASSTRTSGASGANVLTF. CDR3 nucleotide sequence: TGTGCCAGCAGCACCCGGACTAGCGGGGCCTCTGGGGCCAACGTCCTGACTTTC. The genes are TRBV5-4 and TRBJ2-6; 12 bases fit TRBD2. J gave up 0 bases and V 4 bases, and 5 bases lay outside the gene matches. This CDR3 spans 18 amino acids. Per the germline V gene, CDR1 is SGHNT and CDR2 is YYREEE (reference sequence).

Of note for this clonotype: A junction end diverges from the germline sequence, so it may reflect a read error. The chain recombines TRBV7-2 with TRBJ1-1, with TRBD1 identical over 7 bases. Germline CDR1 SGHTA, CDR2 FQGNSA. The CDR3 consists of 13 residues. CDR3 sequence reads: CASSRGLNTKAFF. CDR3 sequence (DNA): TGTGCCAGCAGCAGGGGGCTGAACACTAAAGCTTTCTTT.

This clonotype appeared many times. The rearrangement joins TRBV3-1 to TRBJ2-6; TRBD2 agrees at 13 bases. This CDR3 contains 20 residues. V was pared by 1 base and J by 2 bases, with 8 bases of the junction left unmatched. The V gene's germline CDR1 is LGHDT and CDR2 YNNKEL (reference sequence). The CDR3 sequence is CASSQVTSGGAKPGANVLTF. In nucleotides, the CDR3 is TGTGCCAGCAGCCAAGTCACTAGCGGGGGGGCCAAACCTGGGGCCAACGTCCTGACTTTC.

This chain connects TRBV11-3 to TRBJ2-5; D is uncertain. The CDR3 is 14 residues long. CDR1 SGHNT and CDR2 YENEEA come from the germline V gene. With 5 bases removed from V and 1 base from J, the gap between germline ends came to 11 bases. In DNA form, the CDR3 reads TGTGCCAGCAGCAAAGGACCAAGCCAAGAGACCCAGTACTTC. Translated, it gives CASSKGPSQETQYF.

This clonotype was counted at least ten times. This chain uses TRBV28 with TRBJ2-4; 15 nucleotides agree with TRBD2. The CDR3 spans 19 residues. Per germline, CDR1 MDHEN and CDR2 SYDVKM. The junction had 14 bases not matched to a gene; V was cut back by 4 bases and J by 7 bases. This CDR3 reads CASSSRTSGGALYPNIQYF. CDR3 DNA: TGTGCCAGCAGTTCAAGGACTAGCGGGGGGGCTCTATATCCGAACATTCAGTACTTC.

This clonotype was recorded at least ten times. The rearrangement uses TRBV20-1 and TRBJ1-1, with 11 bases identical to TRBD1. The CDR3 extends over 11 amino acids. With 5 bases clipped from V and 8 bases from J, the junction kept 1 base outside the gene matches. Germline V gene data show CDR1 as DFQATT and CDR2 as SNEGSKA (reference sequence). For the CDR3, the DNA is TGCAGTGCTTGGACAGGGGGCGAAGCTTTCTTT. Protein sequence: CSAWTGGEAFF.

This clonotype was detected ten times or more. The chain carries TRBV5-1 and TRBJ2-1; the D gene is possibly TRBD2 (5 bases). Germline V CDR1 and CDR2: SGHRS, YFSETQ. Deletions cut 6 bases from V and 6 bases from J, with 19 bases between. The CDR3 runs to 15 residues. The CDR3, as DNA: TGCGCCAGCACCGAAATCCCGAATGAGGGCAATGAGCAGTTCTTC. Its protein is CASTEIPNEGNEQFF.

The chain links TRBV19 to TRBJ2-7; D may be TRBD2 (5 bases). CDR1 and CDR2 from the germline V gene are LNHDA and SQIVND (reference sequence). With 9 bases removed from V and 5 bases from J, the gap between germline ends came to 17 bases. CDR3 length: 13 amino acids. The CDR3 nucleotides read TGTGCCAGCAGTCCTCCGGGGTCCGACGAGCAGTACTTC. Translated, it gives CASSPPGSDEQYF.

The V gene is TRBV7-9, the J gene TRBJ2-1; D unresolved. This CDR3 comprises 15 residues. Between the trimmed V and J ends, which lost 5 bases and 1 base, there was a span of 12 bases. Germline CDR1 SEHNR, CDR2 FQNEAQ (reference sequence). CDR3 bases: TGTGCCAGCAGCCAAGACGGTGTTTCCTACAATGAGCAGTTCTTC. This codes for CASSQDGVSYNEQFF.

This rearrangement joins TRBV4-1 to TRBJ2-5; D not certain. CDR3 length equals 13 residues. Per germline, CDR1 MGHRA and CDR2 YSYEKL. Between the trimmed V and J ends, which lost 1 base and 5 bases, there was a span of 8 bases. DNA of the CDR3: TGCGCCAGCAGCCAAGCTCCCTCCGAGACCCAGTACTTC. Translating gives CASSQAPSETQYF.

This clonotype was found many times. The J gene is TRBJ1-5, the V gene TRBV20-1; perhaps TRBD1 as D (5 bases). With 6 bases removed from V and 2 bases from J, the gap between germline ends came to 20 bases. Germline V gene sequence: CDR1 DFQATT, CDR2 SNEGSKA (reference sequence). This CDR3 spans 16 amino acids. The CDR3, as DNA: TGCAGTGCCCTAACGGGGGGGGAAATGGGCAATCAGCCCCAGCATTTT. It encodes CSALTGGEMGNQPQHF.

The gene calls are TRBV27 and TRBJ2-7; D unresolved. CDR1 and CDR2 from the germline V gene are MNHEY and SMNVEV (reference sequence). Trimming removed 3 bases at V and 3 bases at J, with 9 bases between. This CDR3 is built from 13 residues. The CDR3 protein is CASSFKLNYEQYF. CDR3 DNA sequence: TGTGCCAGCAGTTTTAAATTAAACTACGAGCAGTACTTC.

This clonotype has just a few counts. This rearrangement joins TRBV7-9 to TRBJ2-5; 7 nucleotides match TRBD1. The V segment lost 5 bases and the J segment 1 base; nucleotides outside the gene matches: 4. Germline V gene data show CDR1 as SEHNR and CDR2 as FQNEAQ (reference sequence). The CDR3 is 14 amino acids. This CDR3 reads CASSPRQGQETQYF. The CDR3 DNA follows: TGTGCCAGCAGCCCCAGACAGGGCCAAGAGACCCAGTACTTC. Drawing the rest from reference TRBV7-9 and TRBJ2-5, the complete variable domain is DTGVSQNPRHKITKRGQNVTFRCDPISEHNRLYWYRQTLGQGPEFLTYFQNEAQLEKSRLLSDRFSAERPKGSFSTLEIQRTEQGDSAMYLCASSPRQGQETQYFGPGTRLLVL.

This clonotype occurred many times. The chain carries TRBV3-1 and TRBJ1-1; D not certain. Trimming took off 0 bases at V and 1 base at J, with 6 bases between the two ends. The CDR3 spans 14 residues. Germline CDR1 reads LGHDT; CDR2 reads YNNKEL (reference sequence). Here the CDR3 reads CASSQDPANTEAFF. The CDR3 coding sequence is TGTGCCAGCAGCCAAGATCCGGCGAACACTGAAGCTTTCTTT.

This clonotype was picked up many times. The chain is built from TRBV20-1 and TRBJ2-7; the D gene is possibly TRBD1 (6 bases). Germline V gene sequence: CDR1 DFQATT, CDR2 SNEGSKA (reference sequence). The CDR3 contains 12 residues. Deletions cut 8 bases from V and 4 bases from J, with 15 bases between. The CDR3 loop is CSFMGAGYEQYF. CDR3 nucleotide sequence: TGCAGTTTCATGGGGGCAGGTTACGAGCAGTACTTC.

This clonotype was counted a few times. This sequence joins TRBV7-2 and TRBJ2-7; a possible D gene is TRBD1 (5 bases). Trimming cost V 2 bases and J 4 bases, with 9 bases left between them. Germline CDR1 reads SGHTA; CDR2 reads FQGNSA. This CDR3 spans 13 amino acids. DNA of the CDR3: TGTGCCAGCAGCTTACCAGGGCTATACGAGCAGTACTTC. Its translation is CASSLPGLYEQYF.